Below, 25 T cell receptor beta chains from the same sample are listed, as sequenced in a study of blood T cell repertoires in COVID-19. The method was immunoSEQ multiplex PCR; TCRdb's version includes in-frame clones alone and lacks a portion of them. The profile shows roughly 100,000 clones, more than 70% of them singletons. Material: peripheral blood. The receptors shown here come from a human donor in a cohort sampled during active COVID-19.

The chain uses TRBV15 and TRBJ2-3; TRBD2 agrees at 8 bases. Germline assignment: CDR1 LNHNV and CDR2 YYDKDF (reference sequence). This CDR3 is 15 amino acids long. Germline trimming cut 5 bases from V and 3 bases from J; bases unmatched to any gene: 7. CDR3 sequence reads: CATSHRLARTDTQYF. For the CDR3, the DNA is TGTGCCACCAGCCACCGACTAGCGAGGACAGATACGCAGTATTTT.

The chain couples TRBV6-1 to TRBJ2-3; 8 nucleotides match TRBD2. Germline V gene sequence: CDR1 MNHNS, CDR2 SASEGT. The CDR3 covers 16 residues. V trimming: 3 bases; J trimming: 2 bases; junction bases outside the gene matches: 7. CDR3 DNA: TGTGCCAGCAGTGACAAGGCGGGAGGCATCACAGATACGCAGTATTTT. This sequence encodes CASSDKAGGITDTQYF.

This chain connects TRBV28 to TRBJ2-7; 9 bases agree with TRBD1. This CDR3 has 13 residues. Germline V gene data show CDR1 as MDHEN and CDR2 as SYDVKM. The junction had 3 bases not matched to a gene; V was cut back by 3 bases and J by 6 bases. CDR3 sequence: CASSFGTGFEQYF. The CDR3 nucleotides are TGTGCCAGCAGTTTCGGGACAGGGTTCGAGCAGTACTTC.

This chain joins TRBV4-2 and TRBJ2-3, with 7 bases lining up with TRBD1. Trimming removed 4 bases from V and 0 bases from J; junction bases left unmatched: 7. The CDR3 is made up of 16 amino acids. The V gene's germline CDR1 is LGHNA and CDR2 YNFKEQ. The DNA for the CDR3 is TGTGCCAGCAGCCCAGGGGGTGGAGCGAGCACAGATACGCAGTATTTT. It encodes CASSPGGGASTDTQYF.

The chain carries TRBV12-5 and TRBJ2-2; no firm D call. Trimming pared 0 bases from V and 0 bases from J, leaving 8 bases between. The CDR3 sequence is 16 residues long. The germline V gene encodes CDR1 LGHNT and CDR2 FRNRAP. The CDR3 nucleotides read TGTGCTAGTGGTTTGGTAGCCAGCGCGAACACCGGGGAGCTGTTTTTT. This encodes CASGLVASANTGELFF.

The V and J genes are TRBV3-1 (or the pseudogene TRBV3-2) and TRBJ1-2; 7 bases map to TRBD1. Germline V lookup: CDR1 LGHDT, CDR2 YNNKEL (reference sequence). Losses at the gene ends were 5 bases for V and 6 bases for J; bases not matched to a gene: 6. The CDR3 has 13 residues. CDR3: CASSSTGNDGYTF. CDR3 nucleotides: TGTGCCAGCAGCTCGACAGGGAACGATGGCTACACCTTC.

Here the CDR3 DNA reads TGTGCCAGCACCCTCACAGGGGGCCGTAACACTGAAGCTTTCTTT. Its protein is CASTLTGGRNTEAFF. This sequence joins TRBV28 and TRBJ1-1; 9 nucleotides align to TRBD1. CDR1 and CDR2 from the germline V gene are MDHEN and SYDVKM. The junction had 8 bases not matched to a gene; V was cut back by 7 bases and J by 2 bases. The CDR3 is 15 amino acids.

The J gene is TRBJ2-1, the V gene TRBV18; no clear D gene. This CDR3 is 12 amino acids long. Germline CDR1 KGHSH, CDR2 LQKENI. Trimming stripped 5 bases from V and 7 bases from J, with 9 bases between. CDR3 in amino acids: CASSTDQNEQFF. DNA for the CDR3: TGTGCCAGCTCAACCGATCAGAATGAGCAGTTCTTC.

This sequence joins TRBV7-9 and TRBJ2-1, with a tentative D call TRBD1 (6 bases). The CDR3 runs to 16 residues. The V gene lost 1 base and the J gene lost 10 bases, with 20 bases spanning the gap. Germline CDR1 and CDR2: SEHNR and FQNEAQ (reference sequence). CDR3 sequence: CASSLVWSSRGGEQFF. The CDR3 nucleotides read TGTGCCAGCAGCTTAGTTTGGTCGTCCAGGGGTGGCGAGCAGTTCTTC. The full variable domain, in which reference TRBV7-9 and TRBJ2-1 provide the parts outside the CDR3, is DTGVSQNPRHKITKRGQNVTFRCDPISEHNRLYWYRQTLGQGPEFLTYFQNEAQLEKSRLLSDRFSAERPKGSFSTLEIQRTEQGDSAMYLCASSLVWSSRGGEQFFGPGTRLTVL.

This clone occurred a few times. The V call is TRBV27, the J call TRBJ1-1; TRBD1 might be the D (6 bases). Trimming removed 6 bases at V and 5 bases at J, with 22 bases between. This CDR3 contains 16 residues. The V gene's germline CDR1 is MNHEY and CDR2 SMNVEV (reference sequence). CDR3 amino acids: CASSLRGGWGRTEAFF. DNA of the CDR3: TGTGCCAGCAGCCTAAGGGGGGGATGGGGGCGGACTGAAGCTTTCTTT.

The chain uses TRBV7-2 and TRBJ1-2; 8 bases line up with TRBD1. This CDR3 comprises 13 residues. V lost 3 bases to trimming and J lost 5 bases; unmatched junction nucleotides: 2. Germline V lookup: CDR1 SGHTA, CDR2 FQGNSA. CDR3 region: CASSFGTGYGYTF. Here the CDR3 DNA reads TGTGCCAGCAGCTTTGGGACAGGTTATGGCTACACCTTC. The full variable domain, in which reference TRBV7-2 and TRBJ1-2 provide the parts outside the CDR3, is GAGVSQSPSNKVTEKGKDVELRCDPISGHTALYWYRQSLGQGLEFLIYFQGNSAPDKSGLPSDRFSAERTGGSVSTLTIQRTQQEDSAVYLCASSFGTGYGYTFGSGTRLTVV.

This chain links TRBV7-8 with TRBJ2-3, with D possibly being TRBD1 (6 bases). With 1 base removed from V and 2 bases from J, the gap between germline ends came to 7 bases. Per germline, CDR1 SGHVS and CDR2 FQNEAQ. The CDR3 is made up of 14 amino acids. This chain's CDR3 is CASSLGQDTDTQYF. CDR3 bases: TGTGCCAGCAGCTTAGGACAGGACACAGATACGCAGTATTTT.

The chain carries TRBV10-3 and TRBJ2-2, with 9 bases lining up with TRBD1. CDR3 length: 19 residues. Germline V gives CDR1 ENHRY, CDR2 SYGVKD. V was pared by 4 bases and J by 4 bases, with 16 bases of the junction left unmatched. CDR3 DNA sequence: TGTGCCATCAGTGCATCGGGGACAGGGTCAGGGGGTAGCACCGGGGAGCTGTTTTTT. Its protein is CAISASGTGSGGSTGELFF.

The chain employs TRBV9 and TRBJ2-7, with TRBD1 identical over 8 bases. V shed 7 bases, J shed 3 bases, and the junction held 9 bases outside the gene matches. The V gene's germline CDR1 is SGDLS and CDR2 YYNGEE. CDR3 length: 14 amino acids. Written as DNA, the CDR3 is TGTGCCAGCGGCGGACAGGGTCCTGGCTACGAGCAGTACTTC. It encodes CASGGQGPGYEQYF.

The V and J genes are TRBV12-3 or TRBV12-4 and TRBJ2-7; a possible D gene is TRBD1 (6 bases). There are 12 residues in the CDR3. Trimming pared 6 bases from V and 3 bases from J, leaving 9 bases between. CDR3 region: CASRLQGYEQYF. CDR3 bases: TGTGCCAGCAGACTACAGGGCTACGAGCAGTACTTC.

The chain employs TRBV6-5 and TRBJ1-1; 8 bases agree with TRBD1. The ends lost 4 bases at V and 2 bases at J; junction bases unmatched: 9. This CDR3 spans 16 amino acids. The germline V gene has CDR1 MNHEY and CDR2 SVGAGI. The CDR3 loop is CASSFRQGLGNTEAFF. CDR3 nucleotide sequence: TGTGCCAGCAGTTTCAGACAGGGGCTTGGAAACACTGAAGCTTTCTTT.

The rearrangement joins TRBV19 to TRBJ2-7; the D gene is possibly TRBD1 (5 bases). The ends were cut back, 9 bases at V and 1 base at J, with 19 bases in the middle. CDR1 and CDR2 (germline): LNHDA, SQIVND (reference sequence). The CDR3 covers 15 residues. The CDR3 DNA reads TGTGCCAGCTCTAAGGGGTTAATGGGATCCTACGAGCAGTACTTC. Its translation: CASSKGLMGSYEQYF.

With regard to this clone: The junction and the germline gene differ at one end; a read error may be behind it. The genes are TRBV5-1 and TRBJ2-2; the D gene is possibly TRBD2 (6 bases). Germline V CDR1 and CDR2: SGHRS, YFSETQ. The CDR3 contains 15 residues. The CDR3 here is CASSLEGGFTGELFF. The CDR3 nucleotides read TGCGCCAGCAGTTTGGAGGGCGGGTTCACCGGGGAGCTGTTTTTT.

The chain recombines TRBV7-9 with TRBJ1-5; possible D gene TRBD1, 5 bases. Germline-derived CDR1 and CDR2 are SEHNR and FQNEAQ (reference sequence). Trimming stripped 3 bases from V and 9 bases from J, with 12 bases between. The CDR3 is 13 amino acids. The CDR3 nucleotides read TGTGCCAGCAGCTTTACAGGCACGGGGCCCCAGCATTTT. Its translation: CASSFTGTGPQHF.

Only one count was recorded for this clone. V usage is TRBV27 and J usage is TRBJ1-6; unclear D gene. V was cut by 4 bases and J by 4 bases, with 5 bases left in between. This CDR3 contains 13 residues. CDR1 and CDR2 from the germline V gene are MNHEY and SMNVEV (reference sequence). The CDR3 region is CASSSLYNSPLHF. Here the CDR3 DNA reads TGTGCCAGCAGTTCCCTGTATAATTCACCCCTCCACTTT.

This clone is a singleton in its sample. The V gene is TRBV7-6, the J gene TRBJ2-1; tentatively, D is TRBD2 (6 bases). The V and J ends lost 2 bases and 2 bases respectively, with 10 bases between them. Per germline, CDR1 SGHVS and CDR2 FNYEAQ. The CDR3 sequence is 15 residues long. The CDR3 coding sequence is TGTGCCAGCAGCTTATACGGGAGAGCCTACAATGAGCAGTTCTTC. Protein: CASSLYGRAYNEQFF.

This clone was observed once. CDR3: CASLPNFQFEAFF. The CDR3 DNA reads TGTGCCAGCCTCCCAAATTTCCAGTTTGAAGCTTTCTTT. V is TRBV6-5 and J is TRBJ1-1, with D hard to call. The CDR3 has 13 amino acids. Germline V gene data show CDR1 as MNHEY and CDR2 as SVGAGI. Trimming left V 8 bases short and J 7 bases short, with 17 bases between.

This clone appeared once. Distinct nucleotide sequences in the sample also encode this CDR3. The rearrangement uses TRBV9 and TRBJ2-1; 11 nucleotides match TRBD2. This CDR3 contains 22 residues. V lost 4 bases to trimming and J lost 0 bases; unmatched junction nucleotides: 21. From germline, CDR1 is SGDLS and CDR2 YYNGEE. CDR3 residues: CASSPRGGGTSGFRSSYNEQFF. The CDR3 nucleotides are TGTGCCAGCAGCCCTCGCGGGGGGGGGACTAGCGGTTTCCGGAGCTCCTACAATGAGCAGTTCTTC.

The rearrangement links TRBV7-8 to TRBJ1-1; perhaps TRBD1 as D (5 bases). The CDR3 extends over 14 amino acids. V shed 6 bases and J shed 7 bases, with 18 bases lying between them. Germline CDR1 and CDR2: SGHVS and FQNEAQ. This CDR3 reads CASSFPGEKNEAFF. CDR3 nucleotide sequence: TGTGCCAGCAGTTTCCCGGGGGAGAAAAATGAAGCTTTCTTT.

The chain joins TRBV7-9 to TRBJ2-1; D possibly corresponds to TRBD2 (7 bases). The CDR3 loop spans 11 amino acids. The V end lost 9 bases, the J end lost 9 bases, and 12 bases lay between the germline ends. Germline V gene data show CDR1 as SEHNR and CDR2 as FQNEAQ (reference sequence). CDR3 coding DNA: TGTGCCAGTCGAAGGGGGGGTGAGCAGTTCTTC. Its translation is CASRRGGEQFF.